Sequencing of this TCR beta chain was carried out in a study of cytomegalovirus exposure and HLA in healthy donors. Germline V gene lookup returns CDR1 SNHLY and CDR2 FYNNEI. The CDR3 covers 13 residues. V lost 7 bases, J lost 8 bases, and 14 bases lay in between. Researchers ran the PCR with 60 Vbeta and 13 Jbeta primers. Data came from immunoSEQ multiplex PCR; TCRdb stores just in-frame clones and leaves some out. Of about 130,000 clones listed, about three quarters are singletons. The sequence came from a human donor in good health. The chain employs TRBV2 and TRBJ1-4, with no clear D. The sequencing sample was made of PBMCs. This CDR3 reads CASTSLGEEKLFF. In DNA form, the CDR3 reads TGTGCCAGCACTTCGCTCGGGGAGGAAAAACTGTTTTTT.